Reported below is one T cell receptor beta chain. Its antigen remains unidentified. This sample stems from a study of beta chain features in type 1 diabetes. Study-wide background: Examined across all samples were around 110 million sorted cells. Study results and caveats: A pattern of fewer insertions and more deletions at VDJ junctions was seen in type 1 diabetes patients. Shorter templates might be favored by PCR, and equally so in patients and in controls.

The whole isolated RNA underwent reverse transcription, so sequencing captured expressed TCRB transcripts. About 3.57 million reads were obtained on average from naive, central memory and regulatory T cell samples. The protocol was immunoSEQ multiplex PCR, while the TCRdb copy is restricted to in-frame clones and leaves out a portion. The top ten clones hold 0.6% to 0.85% of a sample with 130,000 or so clones, around 8.7% of them seen once. The CDR3 has 17 amino acids. With V trimmed by 5 bases and J by 0 bases, 10 bases remained unmatched. Germline CDR1 SEHNR, CDR2 FQNEAQ (reference sequence). The chain has TRBV7-9 and TRBJ2-7; 10 positions agree with TRBD2. Sequenced material: central memory CD4+ T cells from blood. This clonotype was obtained from a man aged 18 to 29 in good health. CDR3 sequence (DNA): TGTGCCAGCAGCCCTGGCGTAGCGGGGGGCTCCTCCTACGAGCAGTACTTC. Amino acid sequence: CASSPGVAGGSSYEQYF.